A selection of T cell receptor beta chains follows, all from one sample in a study of read filtering for tumor transcriptome and immune sequencing. TCRdb recomputed calls from the reads with MiXCR, one row per CDR3 protein. The sample lists approximately 60,000 distinct CDR3 sequences, 20% to 25% occurring once. The specimen sequenced was a population of CD138-negative cells sorted from bone marrow. The source of these receptors is a donor at least 40 years old with multiple myeloma. Both conserved end residues are part of each CDR3. The D gene is left open where the match is weak. Clone size is not always given. Where it is, it says once, few, many or a class for expanded clones.

TRBV6-2/TRBV6-3	-	many	TRBJ2-5	TGTGCCAGCAGCCAATCTAGGGACGGGACCCAGTACTTC	CASSQSRDGTQYF
TRBV5-5	TRBD1	many	TRBJ1-5	TGTGCCAGCAGCTTACAGGGGGCGAGCAATCAGCCCCAGCATTTT	CASSLQGASNQPQHF
TRBV20-1	-	many	TRBJ2-4	TGCAGTGCTATCCCTGATTTCTGGTCTCCAAACATTCAGTACTTC	CSAIPDFWSPNIQYF
TRBV27	-	few	TRBJ1-5	TGTGCCAGCAGTTTATCGATGATAGGGGATAGCAATCAGCCCCAGCATTTT	CASSLSMIGDSNQPQHF
TRBV20-1	TRBD1	few	TRBJ2-3	TGCAGTGCTAGAGATGTGAGGGACAGGGGGCGCGGCACAGATACGCAGTATTTT	CSARDVRDRGRGTDTQYF
TRBV7-9	-	many	TRBJ1-2	TGTGCCAGCAGCTTTTCGGGATTCGACGGAGGATCCGGAGGCTACACCTTC	CASSFSGFDGGSGGYTF
TRBV6-6	TRBD2	few	TRBJ2-1	TGTGCCAGCAGTTACCGCTTAGCGGGAGGGTACAATGAGCAGTTCTTC	CASSYRLAGGYNEQFF
TRBV6-5	-	many	TRBJ2-7	TGTGCCAGCAGTTACTCGAGACTCTACGAGCAGTACTTC	CASSYSRLYEQYF
TRBV29-1	TRBD2	-	TRBJ2-3	TGCAGCGTTCCCGCCGGGGATAGACTAGCTACGGTCACAGATACGCAGTATTTT	CSVPAGDRLATVTDTQYF
TRBV2	TRBD1	many	TRBJ2-3	TGTGCCAGCAGCGGGGACAGAAATACGCAGTATTTT	CASSGDRNTQYF
TRBV21-1	-	-	TRBJ2-7	TGTGCCAGCAGCAAACAGACGGTCGGGGGGCTTGAGCAGTACTTC	CASSKQTVGGLEQYF
TRBV7-6	-	many	TRBJ1-1	TGTGCCAGCAGTCAAGACAGATTCCCTAGCACTGAAGCTTTCTTT	CASSQDRFPSTEAFF
TRBV6-2/TRBV6-3	TRBD1	-	TRBJ2-5	TGTGCCAGCAGTTACTCGATGTCGGGGACAGAGTACAAAGAGACCCAGTACTTC	CASSYSMSGTEYKETQYF
TRBV3-1	-	few	TRBJ2-7	TGTGCCAGCAGCCAGTTTGCCGGAGCCTACGAGCAGTACTTC	CASSQFAGAYEQYF
TRBV10-3	TRBD1	many	TRBJ1-6	TGTGCCATCAGAAGGACAGGGGGTAACGCACCCCTCCACTTT	CAIRRTGGNAPLHF
TRBV7-9	-	-	TRBJ1-4	TGTGCCAGCAGCCTAGGGGCGCGGAAACTGTTTTTT	CASSLGARKLFF
TRBV3-1	-	many	TRBJ2-2	TGTGCCAGCAGCCAAGACTCCGTGAACACCGGGGAGCTGTTTTTT	CASSQDSVNTGELFF
TRBV3-1	-	-	TRBJ1-2	TGTGCCAGCAGCGCTTCTATCGAGTATGGCTACACCTTC	CASSASIEYGYTF
TRBV20-1	-	many	TRBJ2-1	TGCAGTGCTCGTTGGACCTACAATGAGCAGTTCTTC	CSARWTYNEQFF
TRBV30	TRBD1	many	TRBJ1-1	TGTGCCTGGAACCGAGGACAGGGGGACACTGAAGCTTTCTTT	CAWNRGQGDTEAFF
TRBV5-6	TRBD1	many	TRBJ1-1	TGTGCCAGCAGCCTCCGGACAGGGGTGAGGAACACTGAAGCTTTCTTT	CASSLRTGVRNTEAFF
TRBV5-1	-	many	TRBJ2-6	TGCGCCAGCAGCCTGCAGAACTCTGGGGCCAACGTCCTGACTTTC	CASSLQNSGANVLTF
TRBV20-1	-	many	TRBJ1-5	TGCAGTGCTCGAAAGGACGGCAATCAGCCCCAGCATTTT	CSARKDGNQPQHF
TRBV29-1	TRBD2	many	TRBJ2-1	TGCAGCGCTGGAAGCGGGAGCTATAGTTACAATAAGCAGTTCTTC	CSAGSGSYSYNKQFF
TRBV28	TRBD1	medium-sized	TRBJ2-2	TGTGCCAGCAGTCCCGGGACAGACCCTTTCGGGGAGCTGTTTTTT	CASSPGTDPFGELFF
TRBV10-3	-	-	TRBJ1-1	TGTGCCATCATGGGGGGCACTGAAGCTTCCTTT	CAIMGGTEASF
TRBV27	-	many	TRBJ2-5	TGTGCCAGCAGTTTCCACCATGCGGAGACCCAGTACTTC	CASSFHHAETQYF
TRBV7-6	-	-	TRBJ2-1	TGTGCCAGCAGCACCCCCCGGGGTAGCCGCGATGAGCAGTTCTTC	CASSTPRGSRDEQFF
TRBV28	-	-	TRBJ2-7	TGTGCCAGCACCGGGAAGTACGAGCAGTACTTC	CASTGKYEQYF
TRBV20-1	-	few	TRBJ2-2	TGCAGTGCTAGGGGGTCCACTGGGGAGCTGTTTTTT	CSARGSTGELFF
TRBV2	-	many	TRBJ2-3	TGTGCCAGCAGTGAAGCTCGGGACTTAACAGATACGCAGTATTTT	CASSEARDLTDTQYF
TRBV11-2	-	once	TRBJ2-3	TGTGCCAGCAGCCTGAAAGGACAGCGACCCTCTAGCGCAGATACGCAGTATTTT	CASSLKGQRPSSADTQYF
TRBV2	-	many	TRBJ1-5	TGTGCCAGCAGTGGCCTGTCCCAGCATTTT	CASSGLSQHF
TRBV6-5	TRBD1	many	TRBJ2-2	TGTGCCAGCAGTCCTGGGGACAGCCAAACCGGGGAGCTGTTTTTT	CASSPGDSQTGELFF
TRBV9	TRBD1	many	TRBJ2-1	TGTGCCAGCAGCGTAGCGACAGGGCCCTACAATGAGCAGTTCTTC	CASSVATGPYNEQFF
TRBV29-1	TRBD1	-	TRBJ1-1	TGCAGCGCCCAGACAGGGGGCACTGAAGCTTTCTTT	CSAQTGGTEAFF
TRBV6-6	-	many	TRBJ2-6	TGTGCCAGCACCCTGAAAAAAAGCTCTGGGGCCAACGTCCTGACTTTC	CASTLKKSSGANVLTF
TRBV4-1	TRBD2	many	TRBJ2-1	TGCGCCAGCAGCCAAGATAAGTTCACTAGCGGACGCAATGAGCAGTTCTTC	CASSQDKFTSGRNEQFF
TRBV4-1	-	-	TRBJ2-1	TGCGCCAGCAGCCCCGTGGGGCCATCCTACAATGAGCAGTTCTTC	CASSPVGPSYNEQFF
TRBV6-5	-	-	TRBJ2-3	TGTGCCAGCAGTTACTCGATGGGCTTTCACACAGATACGCAGTATTTT	CASSYSMGFHTDTQYF
TRBV18	-	many	TRBJ2-7	TGTGCCAGCTCGGTAGGGAGCTCCTACGAGCAGTACTTC	CASSVGSSYEQYF
TRBV5-1	-	many	TRBJ2-7	TGCGCCAGCAGCTTGGATGGCGCCAACTACGAGCAGTACTTC	CASSLDGANYEQYF
TRBV7-9	TRBD2	many	TRBJ2-3	TGTGCCAGCAGCTTGGCAGGGGCTAGCGGGGGGGCCGAAGATACGCAGTATTTT	CASSLAGASGGAEDTQYF
TRBV20-1	-	-	TRBJ2-2	TGCAGTGCTGCGGGACAGTCGAACACCCGGGAGCTGTTTTTT	CSAAGQSNTRELFF
TRBV11-2	TRBD2	many	TRBJ2-7	TGTGCCAGCAGCTTATCCGCGGGAGGGAGGTACGAGCAGTACTTC	CASSLSAGGRYEQYF
TRBV5-1	TRBD1	-	TRBJ1-2	TGCGCCAGCAGCTCAAAGGGACAGGGGACCGCTGGCTACACCTTC	CASSSKGQGTAGYTF
TRBV4-1	TRBD1	many	TRBJ2-2	TGCGCCAGCAGCCTCCGGGACAGGGGTGCCGGGGAGCTGTTTTTT	CASSLRDRGAGELFF
TRBV28	TRBD2	many	TRBJ2-1	TGTGCCAGCATCGGACTAGCGGGATGGAATGAGCAGTTCTTC	CASIGLAGWNEQFF
TRBV20-1	-	many	TRBJ2-7	TGCAGTGCTAGAGACGCCCTGCCCTACGAGCAGTACTTC	CSARDALPYEQYF